A single sample is the source of the 18 T cell receptor beta chains below, sequenced in a study of T cell responses to AZD1222 COVID-19 vaccine. Only in-frame clones appear in the TCRdb table, and some are missing; sequencing was by immunoSEQ multiplex PCR. Among more than 100,000 clones listed, around 92% were seen once. The material was peripheral blood, obtained on day 0 of AZD1222 vaccination. Receptor source: an adult in good health.

The rearrangement uses TRBV9 and TRBJ1-5; TRBD1 is a possible D gene (5 bases). This CDR3 has 15 amino acids. Trimming removed 3 bases from V and 0 bases from J, with 10 bases in between. Germline CDR1 is SGDLS and CDR2 is YYNGEE. CDR3 sequence: CASSGGGYSNQPQHF. Here the CDR3 DNA reads TGTGCCAGCAGCGGGGGGGGATATAGCAATCAGCCCCAGCATTTT.

J is TRBJ2-7 and V is TRBV11-3; 7 bases agree with TRBD1. The CDR3 has 13 residues. Germline-derived CDR1 and CDR2 are SGHNT and YENEEA. V lost 3 bases and J lost 3; bases outside the gene matches: 2. The CDR3 reads CASSLGQRYEQYF. The CDR3 DNA sequence: TGTGCCAGCAGCTTGGGACAGCGCTACGAGCAGTACTTC.

The chain carries TRBV27 and TRBJ2-7; possible D gene TRBD2, 7 bases. Germline loops: CDR1 MNHEY, CDR2 SMNVEV (reference sequence). The CDR3 length is 15 residues. V shed 7 bases and J shed 7 bases, with 23 bases lying between them. CDR3 in amino acids: CASNGFGSGEGEQYF. The CDR3 DNA reads TGTGCCAGCAACGGGTTCGGGTCAGGGGAGGGGGAGCAGTACTTC.

This clone turned up a few times. The chain couples TRBV11-2 to TRBJ1-5, with D maybe TRBD1 (6 bases). Trimming left V 5 bases short and J 5 bases short, with 13 bases between. This CDR3 region has 14 residues. CDR1 is SGHAT and CDR2 is FQNNGV in the germline V gene. The CDR3 region is CASSPDRYDQPQHF. The CDR3 nucleotides are TGTGCCAGCAGCCCCGACAGGTATGATCAGCCCCAGCATTTT. The full variable domain, rest sourced from reference TRBV11-2 and TRBJ1-5, is EAGVAQSPRYKIIEKRQSVAFWCNPISGHATLYWYQQILGQGPKLLIQFQNNGVVDDSQLPKDRFSAERLKGVDSTLKIQPAKLEDSAVYLCASSPDRYDQPQHFGDGTRLSIL.

The chain links TRBV4-1 to TRBJ2-1, with D possibly being TRBD1 or TRBD2 (5 bases each). V was clipped by 3 bases and J by 6 bases, with 15 bases between them. The CDR3 extends over 15 amino acids. Germline assignment: CDR1 MGHRA and CDR2 YSYEKL. The CDR3 region has the DNA TGCGCCAGCAGCCATCCGGGACCCTCGATCAATGAGCAGTTCTTC. Its translation: CASSHPGPSINEQFF.

This chain uses TRBV19 with TRBJ2-1, with D perhaps matching TRBD2 (6 bases). Looked up from germline, CDR1 is LNHDA and CDR2 is SQIVND (reference sequence). The CDR3 has 17 amino acids. Trimming removed 1 base from V and 4 bases from J, with 17 bases in between. The CDR3 DNA sequence: TGTGCCAGTAGTATAGGATCTCGGAGCGGGCCATACAATGAGCAGTTCTTC. This translates into CASSIGSRSGPYNEQFF.

The V and J genes are TRBV27 and TRBJ1-6; D not certain. The CDR3 is 15 residues long. Germline V gives CDR1 MNHEY, CDR2 SMNVEV (reference sequence). Trimming shortened V by 0 bases and J by 3 bases, and 6 bases separated the two germline ends. The CDR3 bases are TGTGCCAGCAGTTTATCCGGGAACTATAATTCACCCCTCCACTTT. Residues: CASSLSGNYNSPLHF.

The count of this clone is one. The chain employs TRBV13 and TRBJ2-3, with D unclear. V was trimmed by 5 bases and J by 5 bases, leaving 11 bases between them. CDR3 length equals 13 residues. From germline, CDR1 is PRHDT and CDR2 FYEKMQ (reference sequence). The CDR3 nucleotides read TGTGCCAGCAGCAAAAGGGCCTTAGATACGCAGTATTTT. Translation gives CASSKRALDTQYF.

The V call is TRBV28, the J call TRBJ2-3; D uncertain. Germline lookup yields CDR1 MDHEN and CDR2 SYDVKM. Trimming stripped 3 bases from V and 4 bases from J, with 5 bases between. CDR3 length: 12 residues. As DNA, the CDR3 is TGTGCCAGCAGTTTTGGTGCAGATACGCAGTATTTT. Its translation is CASSFGADTQYF.

The chain has TRBV11-3 and TRBJ2-7; maybe TRBD2 (5 bases). The CDR3 sequence is 13 residues long. Germline loops: CDR1 SGHNT, CDR2 YENEEA. V was pared by 5 bases and J by 6 bases, with 14 bases between. CDR3 sequence: CASSLILTSEQYF. For the CDR3, the DNA is TGTGCCAGCAGCCTCATATTAACTAGCGAGCAGTACTTC.

The chain recombines TRBV10-3 with TRBJ1-2; a weak D match, TRBD1 (6 bases). The V end was cut by 11 bases, the J end by 5 bases, with 36 bases between. This CDR3 has 19 amino acids. Germline V gene sequence: CDR1 ENHRY, CDR2 SYGVKD. As DNA, the CDR3 is TGTGCCGTCCGAGTAGGGGGGACGGGATTCCCACCCCCGTTTTATGGCTACACCTTC. As protein: CAVRVGGTGFPPPFYGYTF.

About this clone: Other DNA sequences of this sample code for an identical CDR3. V is TRBV11-2 and J is TRBJ1-3; D gene ambiguous. Trimming stripped 8 bases from V and 4 bases from J, with 6 bases between. This CDR3 is 11 amino acids long. Germline V lookup: CDR1 SGHAT, CDR2 FQNNGV. CDR3 region: CASSPGNTIYF. Here the CDR3 DNA reads TGTGCCAGCTCCCCCGGAAACACCATATATTTT.

The gene calls are TRBV6-5 and TRBJ1-2; D is unclear. The CDR3 extends over 14 amino acids. The V and J ends lost 4 bases and 0 bases respectively, with 9 bases between them. Germline CDR1 and CDR2: MNHEY and SVGAGI. The CDR3 protein is CASSLDQTNYGYTF. CDR3 sequence (DNA): TGTGCCAGCAGTTTGGATCAAACTAACTATGGCTACACCTTC.

The J gene is TRBJ1-5, the V gene TRBV4-1; TRBD1 might be the D (6 bases). CDR1 is MGHRA, CDR2 YSYEKL, per germline. V dropped 4 bases and J dropped 7 bases, with 23 bases sitting between them. The CDR3 is 17 amino acids. The DNA of the CDR3 is TGCGCCAGCAGCCCACTACAGGGATCCTGGAGCGAACAGCCCCAGCATTTT. Translation: CASSPLQGSWSEQPQHF.

The chain has TRBV30 and TRBJ1-4; D remains unclear. Germline V CDR1 and CDR2: GTSNPN, SVGIG (reference sequence). Between the trimmed V and J ends, which lost 0 bases and 7 bases, there was a span of 12 bases. This CDR3 is 14 amino acids long. CDR3 region: CAWSVRDRFEKLFF. Here the CDR3 DNA reads TGTGCCTGGAGTGTACGGGATAGGTTTGAAAAACTGTTTTTT.

The chain has TRBV2 and TRBJ1-5; D is unclear. The CDR3 contains 14 residues. Trimming left V 6 bases short and J 2 bases short, with 11 bases between. The V gene's germline CDR1 is SNHLY and CDR2 FYNNEI. This CDR3 reads CASSPGEGNQPQHF. The CDR3 DNA sequence: TGTGCCAGCAGCCCAGGAGAAGGCAATCAGCCCCAGCATTTT.

The rearrangement joins TRBV28 to TRBJ2-5, with D perhaps matching TRBD1 (5 bases). The ends were cut back, 5 bases at V and 3 bases at J, with 10 bases in the middle. The CDR3 contains 13 residues. Germline V gene sequence: CDR1 MDHEN, CDR2 SYDVKM. The chain's CDR3 is CASSGIGEETQYF. For the CDR3, the DNA is TGTGCCAGCAGTGGTATAGGGGAAGAGACCCAGTACTTC.

The CDR3 loop reads CASSLYNSPLHF. Here the CDR3 DNA reads TGTGCCAGCAGTCTGTATAATTCACCCCTCCACTTT. The chain uses TRBV27 and TRBJ1-6; D is unclear. The CDR3 length is 12 residues. Germline lookup yields CDR1 MNHEY and CDR2 SMNVEV (reference sequence). Trimming removed 5 bases from V and 4 bases from J, with 3 bases in between.